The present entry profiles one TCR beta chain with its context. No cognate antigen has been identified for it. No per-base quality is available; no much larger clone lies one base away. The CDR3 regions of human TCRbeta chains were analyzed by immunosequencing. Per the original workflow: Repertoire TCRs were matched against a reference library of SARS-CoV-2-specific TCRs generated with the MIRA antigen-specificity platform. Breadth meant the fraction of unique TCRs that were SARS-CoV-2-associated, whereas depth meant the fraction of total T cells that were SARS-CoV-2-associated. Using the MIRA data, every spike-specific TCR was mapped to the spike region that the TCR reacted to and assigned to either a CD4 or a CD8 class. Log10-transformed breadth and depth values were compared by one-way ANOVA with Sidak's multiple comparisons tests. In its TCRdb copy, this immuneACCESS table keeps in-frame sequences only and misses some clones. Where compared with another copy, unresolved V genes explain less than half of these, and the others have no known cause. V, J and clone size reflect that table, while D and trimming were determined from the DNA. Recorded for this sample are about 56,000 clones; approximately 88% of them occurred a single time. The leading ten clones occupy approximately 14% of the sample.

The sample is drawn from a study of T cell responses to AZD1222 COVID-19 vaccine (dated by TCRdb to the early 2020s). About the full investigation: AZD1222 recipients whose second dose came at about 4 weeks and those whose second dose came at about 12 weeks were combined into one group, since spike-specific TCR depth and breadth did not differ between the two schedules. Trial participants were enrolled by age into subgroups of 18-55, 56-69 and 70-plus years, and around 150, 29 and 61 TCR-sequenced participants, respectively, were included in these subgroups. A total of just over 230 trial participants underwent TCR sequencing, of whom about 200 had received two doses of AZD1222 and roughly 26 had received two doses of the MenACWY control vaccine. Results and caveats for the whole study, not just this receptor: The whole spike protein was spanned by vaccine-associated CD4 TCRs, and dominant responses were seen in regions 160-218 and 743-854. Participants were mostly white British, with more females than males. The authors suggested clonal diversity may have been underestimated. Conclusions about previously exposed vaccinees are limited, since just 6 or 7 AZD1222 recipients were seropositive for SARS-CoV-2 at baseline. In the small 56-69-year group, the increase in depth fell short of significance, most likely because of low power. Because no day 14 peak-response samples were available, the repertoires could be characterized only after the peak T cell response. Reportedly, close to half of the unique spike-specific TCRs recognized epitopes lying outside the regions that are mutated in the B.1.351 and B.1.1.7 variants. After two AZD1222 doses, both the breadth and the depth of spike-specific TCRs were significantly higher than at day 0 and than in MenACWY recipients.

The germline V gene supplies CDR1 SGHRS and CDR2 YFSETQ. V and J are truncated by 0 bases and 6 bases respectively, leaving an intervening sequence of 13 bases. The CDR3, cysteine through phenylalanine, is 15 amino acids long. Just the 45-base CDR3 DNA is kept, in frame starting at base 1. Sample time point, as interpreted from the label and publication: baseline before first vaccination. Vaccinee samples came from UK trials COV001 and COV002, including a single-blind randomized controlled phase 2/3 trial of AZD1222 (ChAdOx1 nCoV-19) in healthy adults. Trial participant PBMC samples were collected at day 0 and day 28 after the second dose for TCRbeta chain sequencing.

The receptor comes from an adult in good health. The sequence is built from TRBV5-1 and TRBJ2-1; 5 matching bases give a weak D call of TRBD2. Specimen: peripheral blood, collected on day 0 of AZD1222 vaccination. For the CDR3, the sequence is CASSLESGLFNEQFF. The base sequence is TGCGCCAGCAGCTTGGAGAGCGGCCTTTTCAATGAGCAGTTCTTC.